Presented here are 32 T cell receptor beta chains from one specimen sequenced in a study of brain T cells in children with intractable seizures (dated by TCRdb to about 2021). This specimen's time point label, interpreted: resected brain tissue, or blood drawn just prior to surgery. The library was produced with the immunoSEQ multiplex PCR assay. TCRdb limited this immuneACCESS table to in-frame rearrangements with V and J called. A share of clones is missing; checked studies link under half to unresolved V genes, and the rest is unexplained. Here the sample has 70,000 to 85,000 clones; more than 75% occur a single time. In total, the top ten clones hold around 22% of the sample. The sequences come from peripheral blood, collected at surgery. These receptors all come from a girl under 10 years old with Rasmussen encephalitis and intractable seizures.

J is TRBJ1-1 and V is TRBV13; perhaps TRBD1 as D (5 bases). Trimming pared 5 bases from V and 7 bases from J, leaving 14 bases between. Germline values: CDR1 PRHDT, CDR2 FYEKMQ (reference sequence). There are 13 residues in the CDR3. CDR3 sequence: CASSAGPSVEAFF. In nucleotides, the CDR3 is TGTGCCAGCAGCGCGGGGCCGTCGGTTGAAGCTTTCTTT.

The CDR3 loop is CAWSVLKTSYQETQYF. DNA for the CDR3: TGTGCCTGGAGTGTACTCAAGACTTCGTACCAAGAGACCCAGTACTTC. The rearrangement uses TRBV30 and TRBJ2-5; D not resolved. V was trimmed by 0 bases and J by 0 bases, leaving 14 bases between them. Germline assignment: CDR1 GTSNPN and CDR2 SVGIG (reference sequence). This CDR3 has 16 amino acids.

The genes are TRBV5-1 and TRBJ2-3; TRBD1 is a possible D gene (6 bases). The CDR3 runs to 13 residues. Trimming removed 5 bases from V and 3 bases from J, with 10 bases in between. Germline-derived CDR1 and CDR2 are SGHRS and YFSETQ. CDR3 sequence: CASSQGRTDTQYF. The CDR3 coding sequence is TGCGCCAGCAGTCAGGGGCGGACAGATACGCAGTATTTT.

The rearrangement uses TRBV19 and TRBJ2-7; the match to TRBD1 covers 9 bases. Germline CDR1 is LNHDA and CDR2 is SQIVND (reference sequence). J gave up 3 bases and V 3 bases, and 9 bases lay outside the gene matches. The CDR3 sequence is 16 residues long. Here the CDR3 reads CASSIKYPGQGYEQYF. CDR3 in DNA: TGTGCCAGTAGTATTAAGTATCCGGGACAGGGCTACGAGCAGTACTTC.

This clone was seen just once. V usage is TRBV20-1 and J usage is TRBJ1-1; D unresolved. The CDR3 has 11 residues. Per the germline V gene, CDR1 is DFQATT and CDR2 is SNEGSKA (reference sequence). V was cut by 4 bases and J by 1 base, with 4 bases left in between. The CDR3, as DNA: TGCAGTGCTACAGGGAACACTGAAGCTTTCTTT. It encodes CSATGNTEAFF.

The chain combines TRBV5-1 with TRBJ2-1, with D perhaps TRBD2 (6 bases). V gave up 4 bases and J gave up 2 bases, with 16 bases separating them. The CDR3 contains 16 residues. Germline V CDR1 and CDR2: SGHRS, YFSETQ. CDR3 amino acids: CASSRGYRGTYNEQFF. For the CDR3, the DNA is TGCGCCAGCAGCCGAGGGTACCGCGGGACCTACAATGAGCAGTTCTTC.

The chain is built from TRBV19 and TRBJ2-5; TRBD1 matches 8 bases. Germline trimming cut 5 bases from V and 2 bases from J; bases unmatched to any gene: 4. CDR1 and CDR2 from the germline V gene are LNHDA and SQIVND (reference sequence). The CDR3 is 14 residues long. As DNA, the CDR3 is TGTGCCAGTAGTTCTGGACAGGGACAAGAGACCCAGTACTTC. It specifies CASSSGQGQETQYF.

The genes are TRBV3-1 (or the pseudogene TRBV3-2) and TRBJ2-5; 12 bases map to TRBD2. The germline gives CDR1 LGHDT, CDR2 YNNKEL (reference sequence). The CDR3 totals 16 residues. V dropped 7 bases and J dropped 5; count of bases not matched to a gene: 11. As DNA, the CDR3 is TGTGCCAGCAAGGTCGGCCTAGCGGGGGGGTGGGAGACCCAGTACTTC. It translates to CASKVGLAGGWETQYF.

This clone has just one count. CDR3 protein: CASSPEESTQYF. The CDR3 bases are TGTGCCAGCTCACCAGAGGAATCGACCCAGTACTTC. J is TRBJ2-5 and V is TRBV18; D ambiguous. Trimming left V 2 bases short and J 7 bases short, with 8 bases between. The germline V gene has CDR1 KGHSH and CDR2 LQKENI. This CDR3 region has 12 residues.

The chain carries TRBV15 and TRBJ2-7; 13 nucleotides agree with TRBD2. Germline CDR1 LNHNV, CDR2 YYDKDF (reference sequence). The CDR3 extends over 15 amino acids. The trim removed 8 bases at V and 2 bases at J, leaving 6 bases unmatched. DNA of the CDR3: TGTGCCACCTCCGAGGGACTAGCGGGAACCTACGAGCAGTACTTC. Residues: CATSEGLAGTYEQYF.

The genes are TRBV11-2 and TRBJ2-7, with 11 bases aligning to TRBD2. From germline, CDR1 is SGHAT and CDR2 FQNNGV. The CDR3 runs 14 residues. Unmatched junction bases numbered 3, after V lost 5 bases and J lost 3 bases. CDR3 sequence reads: CASSRGLADYEQYF. The DNA of the CDR3 is TGTGCCAGCAGCAGGGGACTAGCGGACTACGAGCAGTACTTC.

The V call is TRBV2, the J call TRBJ2-3; D is perhaps TRBD1 (5 bases). V lost 4 bases and J 3 bases, leaving 11 bases between the germline ends. Germline CDR1 and CDR2: SNHLY and FYNNEI. The CDR3 runs 14 residues. Here the CDR3 DNA reads TGTGCCAGCAGTGGCAGGGTGGGGACAGATACGCAGTATTTT. It yields the protein CASSGRVGTDTQYF.

The chain couples TRBV25-1 to TRBJ2-1, with 9 bases that match TRBD2. V dropped 5 bases and J dropped 7; count of bases not matched to a gene: 9. In germline, CDR1 is MGHDK, CDR2 SYGVNS. The CDR3 is 15 residues long. CDR3 in amino acids: CASSRLAGSPNEQFF. DNA of the CDR3: TGTGCCAGCAGTCGGCTAGCGGGATCCCCAAATGAGCAGTTCTTC. The full variable domain, rest sourced from reference TRBV25-1 and TRBJ2-1, is EADIYQTPRYLVIGTGKKITLECSQTMGHDKMYWYQQDPGMELHLIHYSYGVNSTEKGDLSSESTVSRIRTEHFPLTLESARPSHTSQYLCASSRLAGSPNEQFFGPGTRLTVL.

This chain links TRBV7-2 with TRBJ2-5, with 7 bases aligning to TRBD1. This CDR3 comprises 15 residues. Unmatched junction bases numbered 7, after V lost 2 bases and J lost 4 bases. Looked up from germline, CDR1 is SGHTA and CDR2 is FQGNSA. CDR3 sequence: CASSLSPTGAETQYF. The CDR3 DNA reads TGTGCCAGCAGCTTATCTCCCACAGGGGCAGAGACCCAGTACTTC.

This clone was seen only once. This sequence joins TRBV30 and TRBJ2-3; D is possibly TRBD2 (5 bases). Germline V CDR1 and CDR2: GTSNPN, SVGIG (reference sequence). The CDR3 covers 13 residues. V lost 4 bases and J lost 4, with 12 bases in between. The CDR3 bases are TGTGCCTGGAATAGAGGGAGAGCAGATACGCAGTATTTT. It specifies CAWNRGRADTQYF.

This chain connects TRBV11-2 to TRBJ1-2, with TRBD1 matching 7 bases. Germline CDR1 SGHAT, CDR2 FQNNGV. This CDR3 has 15 amino acids. With V trimmed by 2 bases and J by 5 bases, 8 bases remained unmatched. This CDR3 is CASSLMSQGGYGYTF. The CDR3, as DNA: TGTGCCAGCAGCTTAATGAGTCAGGGGGGATATGGCTACACCTTC.

In nucleotides, the CDR3 is TGTGCCAGCAGCCAAGATAAGTGGGGACAGGGGGCCTACGAGCAGTACTTC. This gives the protein CASSQDKWGQGAYEQYF. This chain uses TRBV14 with TRBJ2-7, with 11 bases matching TRBD1. With 0 bases clipped from V and 2 bases from J, the junction kept 6 bases outside the gene matches. The CDR3 has 17 residues. The germline V gene encodes CDR1 SGHDN and CDR2 FVKESK.

The chain joins TRBV7-3 to TRBJ2-5, with TRBD2 as a possible D gene (7 bases). The CDR3 sequence is 14 residues long. Germline V gene sequence: CDR1 SGHTA, CDR2 FQGTGA. The ends were cut back, 1 base at V and 5 bases at J, with 11 bases in the middle. CDR3 bases: TGTGCCAGCAGCTTAAGCGGGGGCCGGGAGACCCAGTACTTC. This translates into CASSLSGGRETQYF.

The chain employs TRBV10-3 and TRBJ1-2; D remains ambiguous. Germline V gives CDR1 ENHRY, CDR2 SYGVKD. V was pared by 6 bases and J by 2 bases, with 7 bases between. There are 12 residues in the CDR3. The CDR3 coding sequence is TGTGCCATCAGGCAGGAGAACTATGGCTACACCTTC. Translated: CAIRQENYGYTF.

A single count supports this clone. This chain uses TRBV28 with TRBJ2-3, with D possibly being TRBD1 or TRBD2 (5 bases each). There are 12 residues in the CDR3. Between the trimmed V and J ends, which lost 2 bases and 9 bases, there was a span of 9 bases. Per the germline V gene, CDR1 is MDHEN and CDR2 is SYDVKM. The CDR3 nucleotides are TGTGCCAGCAGTTTAGGGGGTGGGACGCAGTATTTT. As protein: CASSLGGGTQYF.

This clone appeared a single time. V is TRBV6-5 and J is TRBJ2-7, with D perhaps TRBD1 (6 bases). Germline V gene sequence: CDR1 MNHEY, CDR2 SVGAGI. Trimming removed 8 bases from V and 3 bases from J, with 11 bases in between. There are 12 residues in the CDR3. CDR3: CASRDIDYEQYF. In nucleotides, the CDR3 is TGTGCCAGCCGGGACATCGACTACGAGCAGTACTTC.

The V and J genes are TRBV24-1 and TRBJ2-3; TRBD1 aligns across 9 bases. The CDR3 length is 17 residues. J lost 0 bases, V lost 5 bases, and 8 bases had no gene match. Germline CDR1 KGHDR, CDR2 SFDVKD. This CDR3 reads CATSVPGTGSSTDTQYF. The CDR3 DNA reads TGTGCCACCAGTGTTCCCGGGACAGGGTCTAGCACAGATACGCAGTATTTT.

This clone was picked up a small number of times. The V gene is TRBV19, the J gene TRBJ2-7; D could derive from TRBD1 or TRBD2 (5 bases each). Per the germline V gene, CDR1 is LNHDA and CDR2 is SQIVND (reference sequence). V shed 8 bases and J shed 3 bases, with 17 bases lying between them. The CDR3 runs to 14 residues. CDR3 amino acids: CASGEGFPFYEQYF. CDR3 sequence (DNA): TGTGCCAGTGGAGAGGGGTTCCCATTCTACGAGCAGTACTTC.

The chain carries TRBV15 and TRBJ1-2, with 8 bases lining up with TRBD1. Germline values: CDR1 LNHNV, CDR2 YYDKDF (reference sequence). After removal of 5 bases from V and 3 bases from J, the junction contained 8 bases not matched to a gene. This CDR3 is built from 15 residues. CDR3 loop: CATSAGGERDYGYTF. In DNA, the CDR3 is TGTGCCACCAGCGCAGGGGGCGAAAGGGACTATGGCTACACCTTC.

V gene TRBV13 combines with J gene TRBJ2-2; D is perhaps TRBD1 (5 bases). The CDR3 sequence is 16 residues long. The germline V gene has CDR1 PRHDT and CDR2 FYEKMQ (reference sequence). V was pared by 0 bases and J by 5 bases, with 13 bases between. The CDR3 protein is CASSLGDRGFTGELFF. The CDR3 DNA reads as TGTGCCAGCAGCTTAGGAGACAGAGGATTTACCGGGGAGCTGTTTTTT. The entire variable domain, with the rest obtained from reference TRBV13 and TRBJ2-2, is as follows: AAGVIQSPRHLIKEKRETATLKCYPIPRHDTVYWYQQGPGQDPQFLISFYEKMQSDKGSIPDRFSAQQFSDYHSELNMSSLELGDSALYFCASSLGDRGFTGELFFGEGSRLTVL.

J is TRBJ2-7 and V is TRBV6-5; 11 bases match TRBD1. CDR3 length: 14 residues. V gave up 2 bases and J gave up 3 bases; unmatched junction bases: 0. Germline CDR1 MNHEY, CDR2 SVGAGI. The CDR3 DNA reads as TGTGCCAGCAGTTACGGGACAGGGGGCTACGAGCAGTACTTC. Translating gives CASSYGTGGYEQYF.

The chain employs TRBV19 and TRBJ2-1, with 7 bases matching TRBD1. The trim removed 5 bases at V and 5 bases at J, leaving 12 bases unmatched. The CDR3 loop spans 16 amino acids. Germline CDR1 LNHDA, CDR2 SQIVND (reference sequence). Here the CDR3 DNA reads TGTGCCAGTAGTTCTTCGGCCGGGACAGCCCACAATGAGCAGTTCTTC. Translation gives CASSSSAGTAHNEQFF.

The chain is built from TRBV30 and TRBJ2-1; 16 bases align to TRBD2. Losses at the gene ends were 3 bases for V and 8 bases for J; bases not matched to a gene: 4. Germline V CDR1 and CDR2: GTSNPN, SVGIG (reference sequence). This CDR3 spans 15 amino acids. The CDR3 sequence: CAWSPGLAGGHEQFF. The CDR3 DNA is TGTGCCTGGAGCCCGGGACTAGCGGGAGGGCATGAGCAGTTCTTC.

The V call is TRBV7-2, the J call TRBJ2-1, with 7 nucleotides matching TRBD1. CDR1 is SGHTA and CDR2 is FQGNSA in the germline V gene. The CDR3 consists of 15 residues. V lost 1 base, J lost 7 bases, and 7 bases stayed unmatched. The DNA of the CDR3 is TGTGCCAGCAGCTTAGAAGGGGGCTCTAAAAATGAGCAGTTCTTC. It is translated as CASSLEGGSKNEQFF.

The chain uses TRBV24-1 and TRBJ2-2; 8 bases agree with TRBD2. The ends lost 7 bases at V and 4 bases at J; junction bases unmatched: 4. Germline V gene sequence: CDR1 KGHDR, CDR2 SFDVKD. The CDR3 spans 14 residues. Here the CDR3 reads CATRPGGSTGELFF. DNA for the CDR3: TGTGCCACCAGACCGGGAGGGAGCACCGGGGAGCTGTTTTTT.

The chain couples TRBV2 to TRBJ2-5; D is uncertain. Deletions cut 2 bases from V and 1 base from J, with 8 bases between. There are 14 residues in the CDR3. Germline loops: CDR1 SNHLY, CDR2 FYNNEI. The CDR3 DNA is TGTGCCAGCAGTGAAAGGTCAGCCCAAGAGACCCAGTACTTC. Translated, it gives CASSERSAQETQYF.

V is TRBV5-4 and J is TRBJ1-4; 10 bases fit TRBD1. Trimming took 4 bases from V and 5 from J; bases not matched to a gene: 5. The CDR3 is 15 residues long. CDR1 and CDR2 from the germline V gene are SGHNT and YYREEE (reference sequence). The CDR3 DNA sequence: TGTGCCAGCAGCCACCCGGGACAGGGGAATGAAAAACTGTTTTTT. Translated: CASSHPGQGNEKLFF.